This T cell receptor beta chain was profiled in a study of metastatic and nonmetastatic thyroid tumors. Study information: Repertoires were compared across blood and tumor or nodule tissue from malignant and benign thyroid patients.

TCRdb re-processed the PCR reads through MiXCR. Here the sample spans roughly 14,000 clones, less than 25% being singletons. In its sample, this clone is medium-sized. Among the patients, none had received any treatment before thyroid surgery. Trimming took off 5 bases at V and 5 bases at J, with 12 bases between the two ends. CDR3 length: 13 amino acids. In germline, CDR1 is MNHNS, CDR2 SASEGT. This chain uses TRBV6-1 with TRBJ1-1; a possible D gene is TRBD1 (5 bases). The TCR was taken from a female donor with papillary thyroid cancer or a benign thyroid nodule (not recorded which). Some clones in this sample may be carry-over from other donors' samples. Sequences were obtained from blood. CDR3 amino acids: CASSSLPGTEAFF. CDR3 coding DNA: TGTGCCAGCAGTTCCCTCCCAGGGACTGAAGCTTTCTTT.